The 13 T cell receptor beta chains below come from one sample, sequenced in a study of shared clonotypes between healthy human individuals. Only in-frame clones appear in the TCRdb table, and some are missing; sequencing was by immunoSEQ multiplex PCR. This table has some 1,100,000 clones, approximately 80% appearing once. Sample: memory CD4+ T cells from PBMCs. Stated subset: CD45RA-negative fraction. The receptors stem from a man younger than 30 in good health. Some clones in this sample may be carry-over from other donors' samples.

For this clone: A far larger clone lies a single base away; this is likely a read error. The chain couples TRBV5-4 to TRBJ2-6; D remains ambiguous. The CDR3 is 14 amino acids. The germline V and J ends were trimmed by 2 bases and 0 bases, with 3 bases remaining between them. Per germline, CDR1 SGHNT and CDR2 YYREEE (reference sequence). The chain's CDR3 is CASSFDSGANVLTF. The CDR3 nucleotides are TGTGCCAGCAGCTTCGACTCTGGGGCCAACGTCCTGACTTTC.

J is TRBJ2-7 and V is TRBV2; 9 bases are a match to TRBD2. CDR1 SNHLY and CDR2 FYNNEI come from the germline V gene. V lost 9 bases to trimming and J lost 4 bases; unmatched junction nucleotides: 7. The CDR3 totals 13 residues. The CDR3 loop reads CASSGTSSYEQYF. The CDR3 DNA reads as TGTGCCAGTTCTGGGACTAGCTCGTACGAGCAGTACTTC.

J is TRBJ2-5 and V is TRBV6-5, with TRBD2 identical over 8 bases. The germline CDR1 and CDR2 sequences are MNHEY and SVGAGI. V trimming: 7 bases; J trimming: 6 bases; junction bases outside the gene matches: 10. The CDR3 runs 14 residues. In DNA form, the CDR3 reads TGTGCCAGCACCCCGGGGGGGGCTGTGAAGACCCAGTACTTC. This sequence encodes CASTPGGAVKTQYF.

This chain joins TRBV6-5 and TRBJ1-5; D unresolved. Trimming shortened V by 0 bases and J by 5 bases, and 8 bases separated the two germline ends. Germline CDR1 is MNHEY and CDR2 is SVGAGI. CDR3 length: 14 residues. CDR3 amino acids: CASSYSARDQPQHF. CDR3 sequence (DNA): TGTGCCAGCAGTTACTCCGCCAGAGATCAGCCCCAGCATTTT.

This clone was observed a single time. This sequence joins TRBV7-2 and TRBJ2-3, with D uncertain. Germline V gene lookup returns CDR1 SGHTA and CDR2 FQGNSA. The CDR3 loop spans 14 amino acids. V was clipped by 5 bases and J by 1 base, with 10 bases between them. The CDR3 DNA reads as TGTGCCAGCAGCACGAACGCGGGCACAGATACGCAGTATTTT. As protein: CASSTNAGTDTQYF.

On this clone itself: The same CDR3 can be traced to other DNA sequences in this sample. The chain is built from TRBV5-1 and TRBJ2-7, with 10 nucleotides matching TRBD2. Trimming at V came to 4 bases and at J to 0 bases, leaving 4 bases not matched to a gene. The CDR3 totals 15 residues. Germline assignment: CDR1 SGHRS and CDR2 YFSETQ. CDR3 residues: CASSRTSGSSYEQYF. The CDR3 DNA is TGCGCCAGCAGCCGGACTAGCGGTAGCTCCTACGAGCAGTACTTC.

V is TRBV5-1 and J is TRBJ1-4; TRBD1 is a possible D gene (5 bases). The germline gives CDR1 SGHRS, CDR2 YFSETQ. The CDR3 has 13 amino acids. V lost 2 bases to trimming and J lost 8 bases, with 10 bases between them. The CDR3 reads CASSFGQSEKLFF. CDR3 sequence (DNA): TGCGCCAGCAGCTTCGGACAAAGCGAAAAACTGTTTTTT.

The genes are TRBV11-2 and TRBJ2-5, with a possible D match to TRBD2 (7 bases). Germline V gives CDR1 SGHAT, CDR2 FQNNGV. V was cut by 1 base and J by 11 bases, with 20 bases left in between. This CDR3 is 15 amino acids long. In nucleotides, the CDR3 is TGTGCCAGCAGCTTAGCCGGGGGGCGGCAGGGAGAGCAGTACTTC. Translated, it gives CASSLAGGRQGEQYF.

The rearrangement joins TRBV6-5 to TRBJ2-2; 7 bases fit TRBD1. CDR1 and CDR2 (germline): MNHEY, SVGAGI. This CDR3 contains 14 residues. Trimming removed 7 bases from V and 4 bases from J; junction bases left unmatched: 6. CDR3 DNA sequence: TGTGCCAGCACCGACAGGGTTACCACCGGGGAGCTGTTTTTT. This encodes CASTDRVTTGELFF.

V gene TRBV11-3 combines with J gene TRBJ2-1, with 12 bases that match TRBD2. With 2 bases clipped from V and 9 bases from J, the junction kept 14 bases outside the gene matches. CDR3 size: 18 residues. From germline, CDR1 is SGHNT and CDR2 YENEEA. The CDR3 loop reads CASSLCVLAGGPCSEQFF. The DNA of the CDR3 is TGTGCCAGCAGCTTATGCGTTCTAGCGGGAGGGCCCTGTAGTGAGCAGTTCTTC.

The chain combines TRBV25-1 with TRBJ2-5; 11 positions match TRBD2. The CDR3 length is 15 residues. Germline assignment: CDR1 MGHDK and CDR2 SYGVNS. J lost 1 base, V lost 4 bases, and 2 bases had no gene match. DNA for the CDR3: TGTGCCAGCAGTGGGGGACTAGCGGTCCAAGAGACCCAGTACTTC. Its protein is CASSGGLAVQETQYF.

The V call is TRBV2, the J call TRBJ1-5; D is undetermined. Trimming removed 5 bases from V and 4 bases from J, with 18 bases in between. This CDR3 has 16 residues. CDR1 and CDR2 (germline): SNHLY, FYNNEI. This chain's CDR3 is CASSSRTRRTNQPQHF. DNA of the CDR3: TGTGCCAGCAGTAGTAGAACCAGACGGACTAATCAGCCCCAGCATTTT.

The V call is TRBV27, the J call TRBJ1-5; the match to TRBD1 covers 10 bases. The junction had 5 bases not matched to a gene; V was cut back by 6 bases and J by 6 bases. Germline V lookup: CDR1 MNHEY, CDR2 SMNVEV (reference sequence). CDR3 length equals 14 residues. The CDR3 spells CASRRTGGVQPQHF. The CDR3 DNA follows: TGTGCCAGCAGACGGACAGGGGGTGTTCAGCCCCAGCATTTT.